A single sample is the source of the 31 T cell receptor beta chains below, sequenced in a study of T cell changes during pregnancy in multiple sclerosis. The assay was immunoSEQ multiplex PCR, and TCRdb's table has in-frame clones only and misses some. The data contain about 2,200 clones, roughly 78% of them singletons. Material: CD4+ T cells from PBMCs (not recorded whether the cells were cultured). These receptors all come from a female patient with multiple sclerosis, enrolled in a pregnancy study. Some clones in this sample may be carry-over from other donors' samples.

The genes are TRBV27 and TRBJ2-3; unclear D gene. Trimming took 5 bases from V and 2 from J, leaving 11 bases between them. The CDR3 is 14 amino acids. CDR1 is MNHEY, CDR2 SMNVEV, per germline (reference sequence). The CDR3 region has the DNA TGTGCCAGCAGTGCTTTCGGGTCCACAGATACGCAGTATTTT. Protein: CASSAFGSTDTQYF.

This clone is labeled large. This chain uses TRBV2 with TRBJ1-3; 10 bases match TRBD1. J lost 2 bases, V lost 8 bases, and 6 bases had no gene match. There are 15 residues in the CDR3. From germline, CDR1 is SNHLY and CDR2 FYNNEI. CDR3 DNA: TGTGCCAGCTCTACCGGGACAGGGGCTGGAAACACCATATATTTT. Protein: CASSTGTGAGNTIYF.

The chain uses TRBV28 and TRBJ1-5, with D unclear. The CDR3 has 17 residues. The germline V gene has CDR1 MDHEN and CDR2 SYDVKM. Trimming pared 3 bases from V and 2 bases from J, leaving 17 bases between. CDR3 nucleotides: TGTGCCAGCAGTTTCTCCTACAGTATTTATGGCAATCAGCCCCAGCATTTT. Amino acid sequence: CASSFSYSIYGNQPQHF.

The chain combines TRBV6-5 with TRBJ1-2, with 7 bases matching TRBD1. V trimming: 7 bases; J trimming: 6 bases; junction bases outside the gene matches: 2. This CDR3 has 11 residues. The germline gives CDR1 MNHEY, CDR2 SVGAGI. The CDR3 spells CASTTGNGYTF. The CDR3 bases are TGTGCCAGCACGACAGGGAATGGCTACACCTTC.

J is TRBJ2-3 and V is TRBV19, with 7 bases matching TRBD1. Trimming cost V 4 bases and J 6 bases; bases outside gene matches: 4. Germline values: CDR1 LNHDA, CDR2 SQIVND (reference sequence). The CDR3 spans 13 residues. The DNA of the CDR3 is TGTGCCAGTAGTAGGCGCAGGGGGGATACGCAGTATTTT. Its translation is CASSRRRGDTQYF. Together with reference TRBV19 and TRBJ2-3, the CDR3 gives the full variable domain: DGGITQSPKYLFRKEGQNVTLSCEQNLNHDAMYWYRQDPGQGLRLIYYSQIVNDFQKGDIAEGYSVSREKKESFPLTVTSAQKNPTAFYLCASSRRRGDTQYFGPGTRLTVL.

The rearrangement joins TRBV29-1 to TRBJ1-2, with unresolved D. Germline V gene data show CDR1 as SQVTM and CDR2 as ANQGSEA. This CDR3 is 13 amino acids long. V dropped 5 bases and J dropped 8 bases, with 18 bases sitting between them. CDR3 DNA: TGCAGCGTTACCCGGGCAGACCTCAGGGGCTACACCTTC. The encoded protein is CSVTRADLRGYTF.

The V gene is TRBV7-2, the J gene TRBJ1-5; 7 bases line up with TRBD1. V trimming: 5 bases; J trimming: 3 bases; junction bases outside the gene matches: 4. The CDR3 length is 14 residues. Germline V lookup: CDR1 SGHTA, CDR2 FQGNSA. This CDR3 is CASSEQGFNQPQHF. The CDR3 DNA follows: TGTGCCAGCAGCGAACAGGGGTTCAATCAGCCCCAGCATTTT.

The chain combines TRBV5-8 with TRBJ1-1; the D gene is possibly TRBD1 (6 bases). Between the trimmed V and J ends, which lost 4 bases and 5 bases, there was a span of 15 bases. Germline V gene lookup returns CDR1 SGHTS and CDR2 YDEGEE. There are 14 residues in the CDR3. In DNA, the CDR3 is TGTGCCAGCAGCCCCGAGGGGGTGGGGACTGAAGCTTTCTTT. Encoded protein: CASSPEGVGTEAFF.

This clone is classed as large. The chain recombines TRBV5-6 with TRBJ1-1; possibly TRBD1 for D (6 bases). Germline V gives CDR1 SGHDT, CDR2 YYEEEE. Trimming removed 4 bases from V and 5 bases from J, with 15 bases in between. The CDR3 runs 14 residues. The CDR3 bases are TGTGCCAGCAGCCCCGAGGGGGTGGGGACTGAAGCTTTCTTT. This codes for CASSPEGVGTEAFF.

This clone ranks as medium-sized (0.01 to 0.1%). Here the CDR3 DNA reads TGTGCCTGGAGCCTGAGCTATGGCTACACCTTC. Its translation: CAWSLSYGYTF. The chain combines TRBV30 with TRBJ1-2, with D unresolved. V was shortened by 3 bases and J by 4 bases, with 6 bases between the two germline ends. This CDR3 has 11 amino acids. The germline V gene has CDR1 GTSNPN and CDR2 SVGIG (reference sequence).

The V and J genes are TRBV7-9 and TRBJ2-7; 7 bases line up with TRBD1. The CDR3 sequence is 15 residues long. V was clipped by 4 bases and J by 0 bases; unmatched bases: 6. Germline values: CDR1 SEHNR, CDR2 FQNEAQ (reference sequence). Written as DNA, the CDR3 is TGTGCCAGCAGCTCCGTGGACAGGCTCTCCTACGAGCAGTACTTC. It translates to CASSSVDRLSYEQYF.

The chain carries TRBV7-8 and TRBJ2-1; the D is unclear. CDR1 is SGHVS and CDR2 is FQNEAQ in the germline V gene. Trimming stripped 5 bases from V and 10 bases from J, with 12 bases between. This CDR3 contains 12 residues. The DNA for the CDR3 is TGTGCCAGCAGCCCAGTAGCTGGAGAGCAGTTCTTC. It translates to CASSPVAGEQFF.

The chain links TRBV5-1 to TRBJ2-4; no reliable D call. This CDR3 region has 16 residues. Trimming pared 5 bases from V and 1 base from J, leaving 16 bases between. Per germline, CDR1 SGHRS and CDR2 YFSETQ. This CDR3 is CASSSVPREAKNIQYF. The CDR3 region has the DNA TGCGCCAGCAGTTCCGTACCCCGAGAGGCCAAAAACATTCAGTACTTC.

The V and J genes are TRBV6-1 and TRBJ2-5; D tentatively fits TRBD1 or TRBD2 (6 bases each). Germline values: CDR1 MNHNS, CDR2 SASEGT. Trimming took 3 bases from V and 1 from J, leaving 9 bases between them. The CDR3 runs to 14 residues. CDR3 DNA sequence: TGTGCCAGCAGTGACGGAGGGGGCCAAGAGACCCAGTACTTC. Its protein product is CASSDGGGQETQYF.

This clone has only a few counts. The chain couples TRBV6-9 to TRBJ1-1; D is ambiguous. Looked up from germline, CDR1 is MNHGY and CDR2 is SVAAGI. The CDR3 is made up of 12 amino acids. Trimming stripped 6 bases from V and 11 bases from J, with 16 bases between. The CDR3 here is CASRLSPLKAFF. The CDR3 DNA reads TGTGCCAGCAGATTATCCCCATTGAAGGCTTTCTTT.

The V and J genes are TRBV9 and TRBJ1-1, with a weak D call TRBD1 (6 bases). The germline V and J ends were trimmed by 0 bases and 1 base, with 16 bases remaining between them. CDR1 is SGDLS and CDR2 is YYNGEE in the germline V gene. This CDR3 has 17 amino acids. The DNA of the CDR3 is TGTGCCAGCAGCGTAGGGGTGGGGGCACAAGGGAACACTGAAGCTTTCTTT. It yields the protein CASSVGVGAQGNTEAFF.

The CDR3 coding sequence is TGTGCCAGCAGCTTAGATCGGGGAAGTTCAAACATTCAGTACTTC. It codes for CASSLDRGSSNIQYF. The rearrangement links TRBV7-2 to TRBJ2-4; tentative D call: TRBD2 (5 bases). CDR1 SGHTA and CDR2 FQGNSA come from the germline V gene. The ends were cut back, 1 base at V and 6 bases at J, with 13 bases in the middle. The CDR3 has 15 amino acids.

V gene TRBV7-9 combines with J gene TRBJ2-7, with TRBD1 as a possible D gene (6 bases). This CDR3 contains 16 residues. V was clipped by 3 bases and J by 3 bases, with 18 bases between them. Germline V gene sequence: CDR1 SEHNR, CDR2 FQNEAQ (reference sequence). This chain's CDR3 is CASSLGAREGGYEQYF. CDR3 coding DNA: TGTGCCAGCAGCTTGGGGGCTCGTGAAGGGGGCTACGAGCAGTACTTC.

The rearrangement uses TRBV19 and TRBJ2-7; TRBD2 is a possible D gene (5 bases). CDR1 is LNHDA and CDR2 is SQIVND in the germline V gene (reference sequence). The V gene lost 5 bases and the J gene lost 0 bases, with 8 bases spanning the gap. The CDR3 contains 13 residues. The CDR3 coding sequence is TGTGCCAGTAGTTTCGGACTCTCCTACGAGCAGTACTTC. Amino acids: CASSFGLSYEQYF.

The chain has TRBV2 and TRBJ1-4; tentatively, D is TRBD1 (5 bases). This CDR3 spans 12 amino acids. Germline loops: CDR1 SNHLY, CDR2 FYNNEI. The ends were cut back, 6 bases at V and 8 bases at J, with 10 bases in the middle. CDR3 region: CASSLEGEKLFF. The DNA for the CDR3 is TGTGCCAGCAGCCTTGAGGGGGAAAAACTGTTTTTT.

The chain combines TRBV19 with TRBJ2-4; 7 bases align to TRBD2. CDR3 length equals 13 residues. Trimming removed 5 bases from V and 10 bases from J; junction bases left unmatched: 8. From germline, CDR1 is LNHDA and CDR2 SQIVND (reference sequence). The CDR3 bases are TGTGCCAGTAGTGCACGACGGGGGGAAATTCAGTACTTC. Protein product: CASSARRGEIQYF.

This chain connects TRBV4-1 to TRBJ1-1; D remains unclear. V was trimmed by 3 bases and J by 0 bases, leaving 11 bases between them. The CDR3 runs 15 residues. Germline CDR1 and CDR2: MGHRA and YSYEKL. CDR3 sequence reads: CASSHPGSLNTEAFF. The CDR3 DNA follows: TGCGCCAGCAGCCATCCGGGCAGCCTGAACACTGAAGCTTTCTTT.

V usage is TRBV7-3 and J usage is TRBJ2-2; TRBD2 agrees at 7 bases. V trimming: 7 bases; J trimming: 1 base; junction bases outside the gene matches: 6. The CDR3 runs to 15 residues. The germline V gene encodes CDR1 SGHTA and CDR2 FQGTGA. The CDR3 DNA follows: TGTGCCAGCAAAAGAGGCGGGGGGAACACCGGGGAGCTGTTTTTT. This gives the protein CASKRGGGNTGELFF.

CDR3 DNA sequence: TGTGCCAGCAGCTTAGCGCCTGAGGGGAGTATGGGAAACACCATATATTTT. This gives the protein CASSLAPEGSMGNTIYF. The chain carries TRBV7-2 and TRBJ1-3; D is perhaps TRBD1 (5 bases). In germline, CDR1 is SGHTA, CDR2 FQGNSA. CDR3 length: 17 residues. V lost 0 bases to trimming and J lost 4 bases, with 16 bases between them.

V and J are TRBV9 and TRBJ2-1, with no clear D. V lost 4 bases, J lost 2 bases, and 7 bases lay in between. The CDR3 is 13 amino acids. Germline CDR1 SGDLS, CDR2 YYNGEE. Written as DNA, the CDR3 is TGTGCCAGCAGCCTTGAGCCCTACAATGAGCAGTTCTTC. It yields the protein CASSLEPYNEQFF.

V and J are TRBV30 and TRBJ2-3; TRBD2 matches 8 bases. Germline assignment: CDR1 GTSNPN and CDR2 SVGIG (reference sequence). Trimming cost V 0 bases and J 2 bases; bases outside gene matches: 7. The CDR3 is 16 residues long. The CDR3 DNA follows: TGTGCCTGGAGTGTACTGAGCGGGAGACCCACAGATACGCAGTATTTT. Its protein is CAWSVLSGRPTDTQYF.

The count of this clone is one. The V call is TRBV5-6, the J call TRBJ1-1; D is ambiguous. V lost 6 bases to trimming and J lost 5 bases, with 14 bases between them. CDR1 is SGHDT, CDR2 YYEEEE, per germline. The CDR3 loop spans 13 amino acids. The CDR3 loop reads CASKDRGGTEAFF. In nucleotides, the CDR3 is TGTGCCAGCAAGGACCGAGGAGGGACTGAAGCTTTCTTT.

This clone is labeled as medium-sized. The chain combines TRBV6-5 with TRBJ2-7; D remains ambiguous. Germline assignment: CDR1 MNHEY and CDR2 SVGAGI. This CDR3 has 14 amino acids. Trimming removed 2 bases at V and 2 bases at J, with 10 bases between. CDR3 protein: CASSYAEVAYEQYF. The CDR3 nucleotides read TGTGCCAGCAGTTACGCAGAAGTGGCCTACGAGCAGTACTTC.

The chain links TRBV30 to TRBJ2-7; possible D gene TRBD2, 6 bases. Trimming shortened V by 5 bases and J by 2 bases, and 13 bases separated the two germline ends. Per the germline V gene, CDR1 is GTSNPN and CDR2 is SVGIG (reference sequence). CDR3 size: 13 residues. Here the CDR3 reads CAWGAAGPYEQYF. The CDR3 DNA reads as TGTGCCTGGGGTGCGGCGGGACCCTACGAGCAGTACTTC.

The genes are TRBV27 and TRBJ1-1; 8 bases line up with TRBD1. The trim removed 0 bases at V and 0 bases at J, leaving 6 bases unmatched. Germline V lookup: CDR1 MNHEY, CDR2 SMNVEV (reference sequence). The CDR3 extends over 17 amino acids. The CDR3 spells CASSLSGQGVMNTEAFF. In DNA, the CDR3 is TGTGCCAGCAGTTTATCCGGACAGGGCGTCATGAACACTGAAGCTTTCTTT.

The table lists this clone with a few counts. The chain recombines TRBV20-1 with TRBJ1-5; D is undetermined. Germline V lookup: CDR1 DFQATT, CDR2 SNEGSKA (reference sequence). This CDR3 has 11 residues. Trimming pared 1 base from V and 6 bases from J, leaving 4 bases between. The CDR3 spells CSARGGQPQHF. CDR3 bases: TGCAGTGCTAGAGGGGGTCAGCCCCAGCATTTT.